The sequence of this T cell receptor beta chain was determined in a study of OX40 agonist ivuxolimab in advanced cancers. Across the whole study: Aged 23 to 79 with a mean of roughly 65 years, they were roughly 83% male. Of the participants, under 50% had some prior anti-PD-1, anti-PD-L1 or anti-CTLA-4 therapy, which was allowed. Study conclusions and caveats: Average numbers of expanded clones were greater in CD8+ T cells than in CD4+.

A remark on this clone: As yet, its antigen is unknown.

Here immunoSEQ multiplex PCR was the method, and the copy in TCRdb shows in-frame clones only, minus some. The repertoire consists of more than 35,000 clones, with about 80% occurring once and the leading ten covering less than 20%. Germline-derived CDR1 and CDR2 are LNHDA and SQIVND (reference sequence). V was pared by 6 bases and J by 6 bases, with 21 bases between. The CDR3 spans 15 residues. The sample was CD4+ or CD8+ T cells sorted from blood, taken in a trial of the OX40 agonist ivuxolimab. This receptor was obtained from an adult with an advanced solid tumor such as melanoma, head and neck, liver or kidney cancer. This sequence joins TRBV19 and TRBJ2-7; D possibly uses TRBD1 or TRBD2 (5 bases each). The CDR3 nucleotides are TGTGCCAGTAGCCGGGACCTCGATGGTCTAGGCGAGCAGTACTTC. Translation: CASSRDLDGLGEQYF.